One and the same sample provided the 20 T cell receptor beta chains below, sequenced in a study of cytomegalovirus exposure and HLA in healthy donors. In the PCR, 60 Vbeta and 13 Jbeta primers were used. Here immunoSEQ multiplex PCR was the method, and the copy in TCRdb shows in-frame clones only, minus some. The data contain 190,000 or so clones, about four fifths of them singletons. Material for sequencing was PBMCs. These receptors were obtained from a woman aged 45-59 years in good health and CMV-seropositive.

This clone was counted once. The chain is built from TRBV19 and TRBJ1-6; D is perhaps TRBD1 (5 bases). Trimming took off 3 bases at V and 9 bases at J, with 15 bases between the two ends. The CDR3 totals 15 residues. Germline V gene data show CDR1 as LNHDA and CDR2 as SQIVND (reference sequence). The CDR3 bases are TGTGCCAGTAGTATCCGAGAAGGGGTTGGTTCACCCCTCCACTTT. Encoded protein: CASSIREGVGSPLHF.

The chain uses TRBV10-3 and TRBJ1-1; 7 positions agree with TRBD1. Germline V CDR1 and CDR2: ENHRY, SYGVKD. V lost 5 bases, J lost 3 bases, and 3 bases stayed unmatched. This CDR3 region has 13 residues. The CDR3 DNA is TGTGCCATCAGTACAGGGGAGGACACTGAAGCTTTCTTT. Encoded protein: CAISTGEDTEAFF.

This chain connects TRBV5-6 to TRBJ1-5, with D uncertain. Trimming pared 4 bases from V and 5 bases from J, leaving 16 bases between. Per germline, CDR1 SGHDT and CDR2 YYEEEE. The length of the CDR3 is 15 residues. CDR3 in amino acids: CASSISSQRDQPQHF. In nucleotides, the CDR3 is TGTGCCAGCAGCATCTCATCCCAGCGAGATCAGCCCCAGCATTTT.

This clone was seen just once. The V gene is TRBV27, the J gene TRBJ2-3; 7 bases align to TRBD1. CDR1 is MNHEY and CDR2 is SMNVEV in the germline V gene (reference sequence). This CDR3 is built from 16 residues. J was trimmed by 0 bases and V by 6 bases; bases with no gene match: 9. CDR3 in DNA: TGTGCCAGCAGCAAGGGTAGGGGGCTGAGCACAGATACGCAGTATTTT. Translated: CASSKGRGLSTDTQYF.

This chain uses TRBV28 with TRBJ1-2, with D perhaps matching TRBD1 (6 bases). Trimming took off 6 bases at V and 6 bases at J, with 14 bases between the two ends. The CDR3 contains 13 residues. The germline V gene has CDR1 MDHEN and CDR2 SYDVKM. The DNA of the CDR3 is TGTGCCAGCAGACAACAGGGTTTGGATGGCTACACCTTC. This codes for CASRQQGLDGYTF.

This clone was recorded a few times. This chain uses TRBV2 with TRBJ1-3, with D uncertain. Trimming removed 4 bases at V and 8 bases at J, with 15 bases between. CDR3 length: 14 residues. Germline CDR1 SNHLY, CDR2 FYNNEI. The CDR3 loop reads CASSGRLGDYTIYF. The CDR3 region has the DNA TGTGCCAGCAGTGGTCGGTTGGGAGATTACACCATATATTTT.

V gene TRBV5-1 combines with J gene TRBJ2-2; 10 bases agree with TRBD1. The ends lost 4 bases at V and 4 bases at J; junction bases unmatched: 13. The CDR3 extends over 18 amino acids. The germline CDR1 and CDR2 sequences are SGHRS and YFSETQ. The CDR3 loop is CASSPRPPGQGFTGELFF. The CDR3 DNA follows: TGCGCCAGCAGCCCGCGTCCCCCGGGACAGGGGTTCACCGGGGAGCTGTTTTTT.

This chain joins TRBV19 and TRBJ1-1; weak D call: TRBD1 (5 bases). Looked up from germline, CDR1 is LNHDA and CDR2 is SQIVND (reference sequence). Trimming removed 7 bases from V and 5 bases from J, with 11 bases in between. The CDR3 sequence is 12 residues long. The CDR3 nucleotides read TGTGCCAGTATCCAGGGAAGAACTGAAGCTTTCTTT. Protein sequence: CASIQGRTEAFF.

The chain joins TRBV28 to TRBJ1-5, with D unclear. CDR1 MDHEN and CDR2 SYDVKM come from the germline V gene. CDR3 length: 17 residues. Trimming removed 8 bases at V and 0 bases at J, with 20 bases between. As DNA, the CDR3 is TGTGCCAGCCTCCGGTACCGCACAGTTAATAGCAATCAGCCCCAGCATTTT. Its translation is CASLRYRTVNSNQPQHF.

The gene calls are TRBV9 and TRBJ2-1; D is unclear. Trimming left V 3 bases short and J 5 bases short, with 3 bases between. The CDR3 sequence is 11 residues long. The germline CDR1 and CDR2 sequences are SGDLS and YYNGEE. CDR3 in amino acids: CASSADNEQFF. CDR3 coding DNA: TGTGCCAGCAGCGCCGACAATGAGCAGTTCTTC.

The chain uses TRBV19 and TRBJ2-3; 9 bases match TRBD2. This CDR3 contains 14 residues. Germline CDR1 is LNHDA and CDR2 is SQIVND (reference sequence). The chain's CDR3 is CAPGGGGVTDTQYF. The CDR3 DNA is TGTGCACCCGGTGGCGGGGGGGTTACAGATACGCAGTATTTT.

V and J are TRBV2 and TRBJ2-7; 9 bases fit TRBD2. With V trimmed by 6 bases and J by 4 bases, 7 bases remained unmatched. This CDR3 has 14 residues. The germline V gene has CDR1 SNHLY and CDR2 FYNNEI. CDR3 loop: CASRLAGATYEQYF. CDR3 nucleotide sequence: TGTGCCAGCAGGTTAGCGGGGGCCACATACGAGCAGTACTTC.

This chain links TRBV9 with TRBJ1-3, with 7 bases matching TRBD1. The junction had 10 bases not matched to a gene; V was cut back by 3 bases and J by 4 bases. The CDR3 is 16 residues long. CDR1 and CDR2 from the germline V gene are SGDLS and YYNGEE. The CDR3 reads CASSAIGTERGNTIYF. The CDR3 DNA reads as TGTGCCAGCAGCGCTATTGGGACAGAGAGAGGAAACACCATATATTTT.

The table lists this clone with a count of one. DNA for the CDR3: TGCGCCAGCAGCCCGAGACACCCTAACTATGGCTACACCTTC. Residues: CASSPRHPNYGYTF. The rearrangement uses TRBV5-1 and TRBJ1-2; no reliable D call. Trimming shortened V by 4 bases and J by 0 bases, and 10 bases separated the two germline ends. The CDR3 consists of 14 residues. Looked up from germline, CDR1 is SGHRS and CDR2 is YFSETQ.

The chain is built from TRBV7-6 and TRBJ2-1, with 9 bases lining up with TRBD2. The CDR3 is 16 residues long. Losses at the gene ends were 1 base for V and 7 bases for J; bases not matched to a gene: 8. Germline V CDR1 and CDR2: SGHVS, FNYEAQ. The CDR3, as DNA: TGTGCCAGCAGCTTAGTCGGGACTAGCTTAAGAAATGAGCAGTTCTTC. Its translation is CASSLVGTSLRNEQFF.

CDR3 residues: CASSYGGWDGYTF. Written as DNA, the CDR3 is TGTGCCAGCAGTTATGGGGGCTGGGATGGCTACACCTTC. This chain joins TRBV6-5 and TRBJ1-2; D possibly corresponds to TRBD1 (6 bases). V gave up 3 bases and J gave up 6 bases, with 11 bases separating them. Germline CDR1 and CDR2: MNHEY and SVGAGI. The CDR3 loop spans 13 amino acids.

The V call is TRBV4-1, the J call TRBJ2-2; maybe TRBD2 (6 bases). The CDR3 is made up of 15 amino acids. The ends were cut back, 3 bases at V and 6 bases at J, with 14 bases in the middle. The germline CDR1 and CDR2 sequences are MGHRA and YSYEKL. Here the CDR3 DNA reads TGCGCCAGCAGCCAGAGGGACTCCGGCTCCGGGGAGCTGTTTTTT. Protein: CASSQRDSGSGELFF.

This clone was recorded only once. The chain recombines TRBV5-1 with TRBJ1-4, with TRBD1 as a possible D gene (5 bases). Trimming shortened V by 3 bases and J by 9 bases, and 21 bases separated the two germline ends. CDR1 SGHRS and CDR2 YFSETQ come from the germline V gene. The CDR3 consists of 16 residues. This chain's CDR3 is CASSSDPDRDYQKLFF. The CDR3 region has the DNA TGCGCCAGCAGCTCGGATCCGGACCGGGACTACCAAAAACTGTTTTTT.

The rearrangement joins TRBV5-4 to TRBJ1-1; D unresolved. Germline V gene sequence: CDR1 SGHNT, CDR2 YYREEE (reference sequence). With 4 bases removed from V and 2 bases from J, the gap between germline ends came to 6 bases. The CDR3 covers 12 residues. CDR3 sequence: CASSILNTEAFF. The CDR3 bases are TGTGCCAGCAGCATTTTAAACACTGAAGCTTTCTTT.

J is TRBJ2-6 and V is TRBV5-1, with TRBD1 matching 7 bases. The CDR3 runs 17 residues. In germline, CDR1 is SGHRS, CDR2 YFSETQ. The V segment lost 3 bases and the J segment 1 base; nucleotides outside the gene matches: 7. CDR3 bases: TGCGCCAGCAGCTACCGGGACAGCAGATCTGGGGCCAACGTCCTGACTTTC. Translation: CASSYRDSRSGANVLTF.